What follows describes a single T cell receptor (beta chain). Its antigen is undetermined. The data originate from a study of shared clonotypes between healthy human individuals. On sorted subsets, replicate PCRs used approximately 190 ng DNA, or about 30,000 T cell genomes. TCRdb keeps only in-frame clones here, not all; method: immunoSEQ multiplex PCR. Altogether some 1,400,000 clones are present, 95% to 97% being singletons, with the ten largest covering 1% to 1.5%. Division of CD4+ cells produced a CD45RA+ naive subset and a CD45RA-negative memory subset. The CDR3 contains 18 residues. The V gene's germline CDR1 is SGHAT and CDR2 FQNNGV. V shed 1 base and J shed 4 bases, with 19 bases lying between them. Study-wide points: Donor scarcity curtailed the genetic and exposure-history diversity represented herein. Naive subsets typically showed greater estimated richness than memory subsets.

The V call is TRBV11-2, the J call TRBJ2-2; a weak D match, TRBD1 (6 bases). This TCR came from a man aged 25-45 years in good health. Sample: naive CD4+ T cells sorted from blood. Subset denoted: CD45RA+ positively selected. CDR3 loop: CASSLVLSGTGFTGELFF. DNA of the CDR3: TGTGCCAGCAGCTTAGTCTTATCGGGCACAGGGTTCACCGGGGAGCTGTTTTTT. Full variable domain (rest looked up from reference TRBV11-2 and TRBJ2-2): EAGVAQSPRYKIIEKRQSVAFWCNPISGHATLYWYQQILGQGPKLLIQFQNNGVVDDSQLPKDRFSAERLKGVDSTLKIQPAKLEDSAVYLCASSLVLSGTGFTGELFFGEGSRLTVL.